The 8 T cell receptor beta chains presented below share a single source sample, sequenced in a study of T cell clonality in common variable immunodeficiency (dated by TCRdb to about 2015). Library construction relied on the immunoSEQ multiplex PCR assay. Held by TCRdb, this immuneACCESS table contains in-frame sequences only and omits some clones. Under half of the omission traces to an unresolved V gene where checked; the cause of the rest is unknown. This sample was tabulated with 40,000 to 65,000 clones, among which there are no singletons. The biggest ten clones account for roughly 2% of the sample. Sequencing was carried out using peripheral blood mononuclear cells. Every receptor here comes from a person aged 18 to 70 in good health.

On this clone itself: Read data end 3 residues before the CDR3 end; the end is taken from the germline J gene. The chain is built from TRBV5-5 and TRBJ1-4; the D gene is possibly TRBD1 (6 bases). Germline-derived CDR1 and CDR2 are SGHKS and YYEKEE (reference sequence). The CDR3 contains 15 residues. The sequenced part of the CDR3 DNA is TGTGCCAGCAGCGACAGGCCATCCTATAATTCACCA. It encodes CASSDRPSYNSP. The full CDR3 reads CASSDRPSYNSPLFF.

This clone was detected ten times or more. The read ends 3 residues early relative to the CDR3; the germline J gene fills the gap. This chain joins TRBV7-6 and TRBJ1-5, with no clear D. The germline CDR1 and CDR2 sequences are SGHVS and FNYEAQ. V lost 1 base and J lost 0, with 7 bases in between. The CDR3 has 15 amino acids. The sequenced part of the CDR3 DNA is TGTGCCAGCAGCTTAGGAGGCAATAGCAATCAGCCC. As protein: CASSLGGNSNQP. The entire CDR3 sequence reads CASSLGGNSNQPQHF.

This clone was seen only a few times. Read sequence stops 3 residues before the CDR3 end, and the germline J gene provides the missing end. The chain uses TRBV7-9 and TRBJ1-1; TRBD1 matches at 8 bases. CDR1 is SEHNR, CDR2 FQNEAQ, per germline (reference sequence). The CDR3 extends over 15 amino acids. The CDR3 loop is CASSLKDRENYGAFF. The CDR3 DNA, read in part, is TGTGCCAGCAGCTTAAAGGACAGGGAAAACTATGGC.

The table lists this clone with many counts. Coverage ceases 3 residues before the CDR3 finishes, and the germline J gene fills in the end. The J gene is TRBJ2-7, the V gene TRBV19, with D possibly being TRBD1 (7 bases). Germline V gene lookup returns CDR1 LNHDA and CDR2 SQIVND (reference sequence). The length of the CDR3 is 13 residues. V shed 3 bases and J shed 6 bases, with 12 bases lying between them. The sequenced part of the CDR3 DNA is TGTGCCAGTAGTATGGGTCAGGGGGGCGAG. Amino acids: CASSMGQGGE. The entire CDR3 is CASSMGQGGEQYF. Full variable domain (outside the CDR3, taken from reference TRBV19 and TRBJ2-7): DGGITQSPKYLFRKEGQNVTLSCEQNLNHDAMYWYRQDPGQGLRLIYYSQIVNDFQKGDIAEGYSVSREKKESFPLTVTSAQKNPTAFYLCASSMGQGGEQYFGPGTRLTVT.

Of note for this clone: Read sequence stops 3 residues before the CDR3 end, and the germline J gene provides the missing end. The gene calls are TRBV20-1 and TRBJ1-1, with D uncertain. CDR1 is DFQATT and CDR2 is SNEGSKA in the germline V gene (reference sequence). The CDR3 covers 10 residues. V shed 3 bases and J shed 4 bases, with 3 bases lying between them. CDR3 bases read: TGCAGTGCTAGTAGCACTGAA. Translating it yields CSASSTE. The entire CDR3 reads CSASSTEAFF.

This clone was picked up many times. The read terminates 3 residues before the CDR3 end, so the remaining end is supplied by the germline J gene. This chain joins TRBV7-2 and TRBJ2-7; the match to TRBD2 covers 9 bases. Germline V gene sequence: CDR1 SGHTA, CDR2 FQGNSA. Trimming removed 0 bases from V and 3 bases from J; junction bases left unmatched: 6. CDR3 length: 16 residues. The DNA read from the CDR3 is TGTGCCAGCAGCTTAGCGCCGGTAGCGGGAGACTACGAG. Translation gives CASSLAPVAGDYE. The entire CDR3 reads CASSLAPVAGDYEQYF.

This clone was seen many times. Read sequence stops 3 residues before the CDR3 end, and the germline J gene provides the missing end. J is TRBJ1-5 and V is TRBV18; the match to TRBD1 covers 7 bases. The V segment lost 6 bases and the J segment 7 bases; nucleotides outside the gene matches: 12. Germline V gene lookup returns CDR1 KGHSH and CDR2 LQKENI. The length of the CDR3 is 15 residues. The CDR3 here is CASSRQGSGEQPQHF. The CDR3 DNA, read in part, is TGTGCCAGCTCCCGACAGGGCTCGGGGGAGCAGCCC.

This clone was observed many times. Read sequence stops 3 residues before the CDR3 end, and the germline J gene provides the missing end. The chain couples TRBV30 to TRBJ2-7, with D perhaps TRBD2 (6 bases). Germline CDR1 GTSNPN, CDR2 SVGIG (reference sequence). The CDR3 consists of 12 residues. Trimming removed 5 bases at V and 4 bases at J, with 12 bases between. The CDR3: CAWDLGGYEQYF. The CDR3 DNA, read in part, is TGTGCCTGGGACCTGGGGGGATACGAG.